The entry that follows covers one T cell receptor (beta chain) sequence. Its specificity is not known. Measured with immunoSEQ multiplex PCR; TCRdb has only the in-frame clones, and not every one. The sample lists about 1.1 million clones; about 84% were seen once. The data derive from a study of shared clonotypes between healthy human individuals. Study-level findings and limits: Sample collection involved blood only; tissue repertoires are likely different. A handful of donors showed sharing of 4.5% to 5% of naive CD4 clonotypes.

Germline V gene data show CDR1 as SGHNT and CDR2 as YYREEE (reference sequence). This CDR3 has 13 residues. Between the trimmed V and J ends, which lost 3 bases and 7 bases, there was a span of 10 bases. Donors were healthy HIV-negative adults without recent acute infections or vaccinations. The TCR comes from a man aged 18 to 35 in good health. Some clones in this sample may be carry-over from other donors' samples. The J gene is TRBJ1-4, the V gene TRBV5-4; D ambiguous. Sequenced sample: memory CD4+ T cells from PBMCs. The subset: CD45RA-negative fraction. CDR3 loop: CASSSRTGEKLFF. CDR3 coding DNA: TGTGCCAGCAGCTCCAGGACCGGTGAAAAACTGTTTTTT. The full variable domain, with the rest looked up from reference TRBV5-4 and TRBJ1-4, is ETGVTQSPTHLIKTRGQQVTLRCSSQSGHNTVSWYQQALGQGPQFIFQYYREEENGRGNFPPRFSGLQFPNYSSELNVNALELDDSALYLCASSSRTGEKLFFGSGTQLSVL.